These 11 T cell receptor beta chains were all obtained from the same sample, sequenced in a study of glioma-infiltrating T cells after dendritic cell vaccination. Documented time point: after dendritic cell vaccination, including at tumor progression/relapse. TCRdb's copy holds only in-frame clones and misses some; the assay was immunoSEQ multiplex PCR. Of fewer than 90,000 clones listed, 75% to 90% are singletons. The source material was blood, sampled after dendritic cell vaccination. The receptors were gathered from a human donor with glioblastoma.

V and J are TRBV13 and TRBJ2-3; 8 bases line up with TRBD2. Germline trimming cut 4 bases from V and 4 bases from J; bases unmatched to any gene: 7. CDR3 size: 15 residues. Germline assignment: CDR1 PRHDT and CDR2 FYEKMQ (reference sequence). CDR3 sequence reads: CASSSIAGRSDTQYF. The CDR3 nucleotides are TGTGCCAGCAGCTCCATAGCGGGGAGGTCAGATACGCAGTATTTT.

This clone has a handful of counts. The chain employs TRBV7-9 and TRBJ2-3; D is perhaps TRBD1 (6 bases). Germline loops: CDR1 SEHNR, CDR2 FQNEAQ (reference sequence). The CDR3 covers 13 residues. V was clipped by 5 bases and J by 5 bases, with 11 bases between them. Here the CDR3 DNA reads TGTGCCAGCAGCACGGACAGTATAGATACGCAGTATTTT. Encoded protein: CASSTDSIDTQYF.

As to this clone: The sample holds other DNA sequences that translate to the same CDR3. The chain joins TRBV6-5 to TRBJ2-3; 10 bases agree with TRBD1. Germline V gives CDR1 MNHEY, CDR2 SVGAGI. Trimming at V came to 4 bases and at J to 0 bases, leaving 4 bases not matched to a gene. CDR3 length equals 16 residues. Here the CDR3 reads CASSSLGQGSTDTQYF. As DNA, the CDR3 is TGTGCCAGCAGTTCCCTGGGACAGGGGAGCACAGATACGCAGTATTTT.

The CDR3 DNA is TGCGCCAGCAGCTTGGAGGCGGTAGGTAACACTGAAGCTTTCTTT. This gives the protein CASSLEAVGNTEAFF. This chain uses TRBV5-1 with TRBJ1-1; D not certain. V was pared by 0 bases and J by 2 bases, with 11 bases between. From germline, CDR1 is SGHRS and CDR2 YFSETQ. The CDR3 runs 15 residues. Looking up the rest from reference TRBV5-1 and TRBJ1-1 gives the full variable domain: KAGVTQTPRYLIKTRGQQVTLSCSPISGHRSVSWYQQTPGQGLQFLFEYFSETQRNKGNFPGRFSGRQFSNSRSEMNVSTLELGDSALYLCASSLEAVGNTEAFFGQGTRLTVV.

The chain joins TRBV12-5 to TRBJ2-5; 9 bases align to TRBD2. Trimming took 0 bases from V and 3 from J; bases not matched to a gene: 17. Germline V lookup: CDR1 LGHNT, CDR2 FRNRAP. The CDR3 is made up of 20 amino acids. CDR3 loop: CASGLVRKDLAGVKEETQYF. The CDR3 region has the DNA TGTGCTAGTGGTTTGGTACGAAAGGATTTAGCGGGGGTTAAAGAAGAGACCCAGTACTTC. Together with reference TRBV12-5 and TRBJ2-5, the CDR3 gives the full variable domain: DARVTQTPRHKVTEMGQEVTMRCQPILGHNTVFWYRQTMMQGLELLAYFRNRAPLDDSGMPKDRFSAEMPDATLATLKIQPSEPRDSAVYFCASGLVRKDLAGVKEETQYFGPGTRLLVL.

The V call is TRBV2, the J call TRBJ1-1; 8 bases are shared with TRBD1. The V and J ends lost 4 bases and 1 base, in that order; junction bases with no gene match: 5. The length of the CDR3 is 15 residues. The germline CDR1 and CDR2 sequences are SNHLY and FYNNEI. The CDR3 DNA reads as TGTGCCAGCAGTGCTCAGGGGGCGCCGAACACTGAAGCTTTCTTT. It translates to CASSAQGAPNTEAFF.

This chain links TRBV2 with TRBJ1-3; TRBD1 is a possible D gene (6 bases). The length of the CDR3 is 15 residues. Trimming removed 6 bases at V and 2 bases at J, with 14 bases between. Germline V gene data show CDR1 as SNHLY and CDR2 as FYNNEI. CDR3 DNA: TGTGCCAGCAGCGAAACAGGGTTAGCTGGAAACACCATATATTTT. As protein: CASSETGLAGNTIYF.

The chain joins TRBV7-2 to TRBJ2-7; TRBD2 is a possible D gene (6 bases). CDR1 and CDR2 (germline): SGHTA, FQGNSA. The ends were cut back, 1 base at V and 7 bases at J, with 14 bases in the middle. The CDR3 is 14 residues long. CDR3 sequence: CASSLDSGPREQYF. CDR3 DNA sequence: TGTGCCAGCAGCTTAGACAGCGGGCCGCGGGAGCAGTACTTC.

This clone was detected once. The chain combines TRBV29-1 with TRBJ1-1; D call uncertain. Germline V lookup: CDR1 SQVTM, CDR2 ANQGSEA. V dropped 6 bases and J dropped 2 bases, with 13 bases sitting between them. The CDR3 runs 13 residues. The CDR3 loop is CSVCDRGNTEAFF. CDR3 bases: TGCAGCGTCTGTGATCGGGGAAACACTGAAGCTTTCTTT. Looking up the rest from reference TRBV29-1 and TRBJ1-1 gives the full variable domain: SAVISQKPSRDICQRGTSLTIQCQVDSQVTMMFWYRQQPGQSLTLIATANQGSEATYESGFVIDKFPISRPNLTFSTLTVSNMSPEDSSIYLCSVCDRGNTEAFFGQGTRLTVV.

This clone was seen a single time. The chain carries TRBV6-6 and TRBJ2-7; TRBD1 agrees at 7 bases. This CDR3 contains 12 residues. CDR1 is MNHNY, CDR2 SVGAGI, per germline (reference sequence). With 10 bases clipped from V and 0 bases from J, the junction kept 3 bases outside the gene matches. CDR3 amino acids: CAIGDSSYEQYF. The CDR3 DNA reads as TGTGCCATCGGGGACAGCTCCTACGAGCAGTACTTC.

This chain connects TRBV9 to TRBJ1-2; the match to TRBD1 covers 10 bases. Germline trimming cut 3 bases from V and 4 bases from J; bases unmatched to any gene: 6. Germline V CDR1 and CDR2: SGDLS, YYNGEE. CDR3 length: 15 amino acids. CDR3 protein: CASSARGQGIYGYTF. The CDR3 bases are TGTGCCAGCAGCGCGAGGGGACAGGGGATCTATGGCTACACCTTC.